One and the same sample provided the 15 T cell receptor beta chains below, sequenced in a study of cytomegalovirus exposure and HLA in healthy donors. Both 60 Vbeta primers and 13 Jbeta primers went into the PCR. The repertoire was sequenced with immunoSEQ multiplex PCR; TCRdb's copy has only in-frame clones and lacks some. Of some 130,000 clones listed, 65% to 85% are singletons. The sample comprised PBMCs. Receptors originate from a woman between 35 and 50 years old in good health and CMV-seronegative.

The table lists this clone with a count of one. The chain links TRBV28 to TRBJ2-5; 9 bases agree with TRBD1. The CDR3 has 14 residues. In germline, CDR1 is MDHEN, CDR2 SYDVKM. J gave up 4 bases and V 4 bases, and 4 bases lay outside the gene matches. CDR3 sequence: CASSSTGGGETQYF. The CDR3 DNA sequence: TGTGCCAGCAGTTCAACAGGGGGCGGAGAGACCCAGTACTTC.

This clone has at least ten counts. The chain employs TRBV19 and TRBJ2-3; D is uncertain. V was pared by 4 bases and J by 2 bases, with 7 bases between. Germline loops: CDR1 LNHDA, CDR2 SQIVND (reference sequence). The CDR3 contains 13 residues. The CDR3 region has the DNA TGTGCCAGTAGTAGTGCGGCCACAGATACGCAGTATTTT. It encodes CASSSAATDTQYF.

This clone was counted a few times. Different DNA sequences within this sample yield the same CDR3. This chain connects TRBV30 to TRBJ1-1; TRBD1 is a possible D gene (5 bases). V lost 0 bases and J lost 5, with 10 bases in between. This CDR3 spans 13 amino acids. Germline V gives CDR1 GTSNPN, CDR2 SVGIG (reference sequence). The chain's CDR3 is CAWSVTGGTEAFF. For the CDR3, the DNA is TGTGCCTGGAGTGTAACGGGGGGGACTGAAGCTTTCTTT.

This clone came up once. The V call is TRBV29-1, the J call TRBJ1-1; 8 bases align to TRBD1. V lost 8 bases, J lost 4 bases, and 15 bases stayed unmatched. CDR3 size: 15 residues. The germline V gene has CDR1 SQVTM and CDR2 ANQGSEA. CDR3 nucleotides: TGCAGCTCTCAGAGGGGTACAGGGGGTAGCACTGAAGCTTTCTTT. Translating gives CSSQRGTGGSTEAFF.

The J gene is TRBJ2-7, the V gene TRBV19; the D gene is possibly TRBD1 (6 bases). This CDR3 has 14 amino acids. V was pared by 6 bases and J by 2 bases, with 14 bases between. Germline assignment: CDR1 LNHDA and CDR2 SQIVND (reference sequence). For the CDR3, the DNA is TGTGCCAGTAGCCGAGGGGCAGGGGCCTACGAGCAGTACTTC. Translated, it gives CASSRGAGAYEQYF.

The V gene is TRBV28, the J gene TRBJ1-1; TRBD1 is a possible D gene (5 bases). Per the germline V gene, CDR1 is MDHEN and CDR2 is SYDVKM. The V end was cut by 1 base, the J end by 3 bases, with 15 bases between. The length of the CDR3 is 16 residues. The chain's CDR3 is CASSLSWGGIDTEAFF. DNA for the CDR3: TGTGCCAGCAGTTTATCGTGGGGGGGGATAGACACTGAAGCTTTCTTT.

V is TRBV7-8 and J is TRBJ2-3; TRBD2 aligns across 14 bases. Germline trimming cut 2 bases from V and 2 bases from J; bases unmatched to any gene: 9. Germline CDR1 and CDR2: SGHVS and FQNEAQ. The CDR3 sequence is 19 residues long. The CDR3 DNA follows: TGTGCCAGCAGCTTACCCGGGACTAGCGGGAGTGAGGACACAGATACGCAGTATTTT. This translates into CASSLPGTSGSEDTDTQYF.

This rearrangement joins TRBV7-9 to TRBJ1-6, with unresolved D. Trimming pared 0 bases from V and 9 bases from J, leaving 9 bases between. The CDR3 is 14 amino acids. Germline CDR1 is SEHNR and CDR2 is FQNEAQ (reference sequence). CDR3 amino acids: CASSLAQEVSPLHF. The CDR3 region has the DNA TGTGCCAGCAGCTTAGCGCAAGAGGTTTCACCCCTCCACTTT.

The chain uses TRBV19 and TRBJ2-7; possible D gene TRBD1, 5 bases. The germline V and J ends were trimmed by 7 bases and 0 bases, with 16 bases remaining between them. Germline lookup yields CDR1 LNHDA and CDR2 SQIVND (reference sequence). The CDR3 has 15 amino acids. The CDR3 reads CASKNRPQSSYEQYF. CDR3 in DNA: TGTGCCAGTAAGAACAGGCCCCAAAGCTCCTACGAGCAGTACTTC.

The chain combines TRBV12-2 with TRBJ1-2. TRBV12-2 has pseudogene status. The CDR3 is 13 residues long. For the CDR3, the DNA is TGTGCAAGCAAGTATAAGCAAATGTATGGCTACACCTTC. Translating it yields CASKYKQMYGYTF.

The J gene is TRBJ2-1, the V gene TRBV7-3, with D tentatively TRBD2 (6 bases). Germline values: CDR1 SGHTA, CDR2 FQGTGA. This CDR3 is built from 16 residues. Trimming removed 3 bases from V and 8 bases from J, with 20 bases in between. The CDR3 loop is CASSFTTGGVLYEQFF. The CDR3 nucleotides are TGTGCCAGCAGCTTCACGACGGGCGGGGTCCTCTATGAGCAGTTCTTC.

This chain uses TRBV6-6 with TRBJ2-7; 10 positions match TRBD2. Germline V gene sequence: CDR1 MNHNY, CDR2 SVGAGI (reference sequence). V was clipped by 6 bases and J by 2 bases; unmatched bases: 7. CDR3 size: 15 residues. CDR3 in DNA: TGTGCCAGCAGCCAAACTAGCGGGGCGACCTACGAGCAGTACTTC. It codes for CASSQTSGATYEQYF.

The J gene is TRBJ2-2, the V gene TRBV28; 8 nucleotides match TRBD2. The CDR3 consists of 14 residues. J lost 3 bases, V lost 6 bases, and 3 bases had no gene match. In germline, CDR1 is MDHEN, CDR2 SYDVKM. The CDR3 DNA follows: TGTGCCAGCAGCGGGAGGGCATACACCGGGGAGCTGTTTTTT. Residues: CASSGRAYTGELFF.

The chain employs TRBV20-1 and TRBJ2-7, with 7 nucleotides matching TRBD2. V shed 8 bases, J shed 6 bases, and the junction held 4 bases outside the gene matches. Per germline, CDR1 DFQATT and CDR2 SNEGSKA (reference sequence). CDR3 length: 10 residues. CDR3 nucleotide sequence: TGCAGTACCACGGGGGGCGAGCAGTACTTC. As protein: CSTTGGEQYF.

V gene TRBV29-1 combines with J gene TRBJ1-5; tentatively, D is TRBD1 (6 bases). The length of the CDR3 is 13 residues. Germline CDR1 is SQVTM and CDR2 is ANQGSEA. V lost 7 bases to trimming and J lost 3 bases, with 13 bases between them. This chain's CDR3 is CSAQGQVNQPQHF. Here the CDR3 DNA reads TGCAGCGCCCAGGGACAAGTCAATCAGCCCCAGCATTTT.